Below are 26 T cell receptor beta chains sequenced from a single sample in a study of blood T cell repertoires in COVID-19. Only in-frame clones appear in the TCRdb table, and some are missing; sequencing was by immunoSEQ multiplex PCR. The table lists about 270,000 clones, roughly 88% of them singletons. Sequences were obtained from PBMCs or T cells enriched from blood (not recorded which). The source of these receptors is a woman in her 30s who had recovered from COVID-19.

The chain couples TRBV28 to TRBJ1-3, with D uncertain. The CDR3 sequence is 11 residues long. Germline loops: CDR1 MDHEN, CDR2 SYDVKM. The V and J ends lost 6 bases and 4 bases respectively, with 4 bases between them. CDR3: CASSPGNTIYF. The DNA for the CDR3 is TGTGCCAGCAGCCCGGGAAACACCATATATTTT.

The gene calls are TRBV28 and TRBJ1-5, with a tentative D call TRBD1 (5 bases). From germline, CDR1 is MDHEN and CDR2 SYDVKM. The CDR3 sequence is 13 residues long. V was clipped by 2 bases and J by 10 bases, with 12 bases between them. The CDR3 reads CASSLRGLQPQHF. CDR3 coding DNA: TGTGCCAGCAGTTTAAGGGGTTTGCAACCCCAGCATTTT. Filled out from reference TRBV28 and TRBJ1-5, the complete variable domain reads DVKVTQSSRYLVKRTGEKVFLECVQDMDHENMFWYRQDPGLGLRLIYFSYDVKMKEKGDIPEGYSVSREKKERFSLILESASTNQTSMYLCASSLRGLQPQHFGDGTRLSIL.

The chain has TRBV6-1 and TRBJ2-2; 7 nucleotides agree with TRBD2. Per the germline V gene, CDR1 is MNHNS and CDR2 is SASEGT. Trimming took 2 bases from V and 4 from J; bases not matched to a gene: 7. The CDR3 runs to 16 residues. This CDR3 is CASSERPRGFTGELFF. CDR3 coding DNA: TGTGCCAGCAGTGAACGTCCGCGGGGGTTCACCGGGGAGCTGTTTTTT.

Worth noting for this clone: Other nucleotide sequences from this sample produce the same CDR3. The chain combines TRBV19 with TRBJ1-4, with 7 bases identical to TRBD1. Unmatched junction bases numbered 6, after V lost 3 bases and J lost 8 bases. Germline values: CDR1 LNHDA, CDR2 SQIVND (reference sequence). CDR3 size: 14 residues. The CDR3 region is CASSIRQGGEKLFF. CDR3 nucleotide sequence: TGTGCCAGTAGTATCAGACAGGGCGGCGAAAAACTGTTTTTT.

V and J are TRBV7-9 and TRBJ2-3; D is undetermined. The CDR3 consists of 14 residues. CDR1 is SEHNR, CDR2 FQNEAQ, per germline (reference sequence). V was pared by 1 base and J by 5 bases, with 10 bases between. The CDR3 sequence: CASSLGSSGDTQYF. The CDR3 DNA reads TGTGCCAGCAGCTTAGGTAGTTCTGGAGATACGCAGTATTTT.

The J gene is TRBJ1-5, the V gene TRBV27; TRBD1 is a possible D gene (5 bases). The CDR3 totals 15 residues. Germline values: CDR1 MNHEY, CDR2 SMNVEV (reference sequence). V lost 5 bases, J lost 6 bases, and 17 bases lay in between. CDR3 protein: CASSLRNRHGQPQHF. CDR3 coding DNA: TGTGCCAGCAGTCTGAGGAACAGGCATGGTCAGCCCCAGCATTTT.

This chain uses TRBV27 with TRBJ2-7; 9 bases fit TRBD1. Germline trimming cut 6 bases from V and 6 bases from J; bases unmatched to any gene: 15. CDR3 length: 16 residues. Germline CDR1 is MNHEY and CDR2 is SMNVEV (reference sequence). The CDR3 reads CASSPIKYGTGPEQYF. The CDR3 DNA sequence: TGTGCCAGCAGCCCTATTAAGTACGGGACAGGGCCCGAGCAGTACTTC.

The rearrangement links TRBV6-5 to TRBJ2-7; 14 nucleotides agree with TRBD2. The CDR3 loop spans 15 amino acids. From germline, CDR1 is MNHEY and CDR2 SVGAGI. J gave up 6 bases and V 4 bases, and 5 bases lay outside the gene matches. The CDR3 here is CASSLGGLAGVEQYF. For the CDR3, the DNA is TGTGCCAGCAGTTTGGGGGGACTAGCGGGAGTCGAGCAGTACTTC.

This clone was seen only once. The V gene is TRBV9, the J gene TRBJ1-5; no definite D call. The germline V and J ends were trimmed by 2 bases and 3 bases, with 9 bases remaining between them. The germline gives CDR1 SGDLS, CDR2 YYNGEE. This CDR3 spans 14 amino acids. In DNA, the CDR3 is TGTGCCAGCAGCGTTGGCGGAAACAATCAGCCCCAGCATTTT. Protein: CASSVGGNNQPQHF.

The DNA for the CDR3 is TGTGCCAGCAGCCTACTCGAACGGGCTTTCTTT. The encoded protein is CASSLLERAFF. This chain links TRBV7-8 with TRBJ1-1; D gene unclear. Per germline, CDR1 SGHVS and CDR2 FQNEAQ. V dropped 5 bases and J dropped 11 bases, with 12 bases sitting between them. This CDR3 is 11 amino acids long.

This sequence joins TRBV27 and TRBJ2-7, with a tentative D call TRBD1 (5 bases). The V end lost 7 bases, the J end lost 4 bases, and 14 bases lay between the germline ends. Per the germline V gene, CDR1 is MNHEY and CDR2 is SMNVEV (reference sequence). The CDR3 has 13 amino acids. The CDR3 DNA follows: TGTGCCAGCACCAGACGAAGGGGTTACGAGCAGTACTTC. Its translation: CASTRRRGYEQYF.

This clone occurred once. The V and J genes are TRBV14 and TRBJ1-6; D gene unclear. Between the trimmed V and J ends, which lost 3 bases and 9 bases, there was a span of 6 bases. Per the germline V gene, CDR1 is SGHDN and CDR2 is FVKESK. This CDR3 has 12 residues. The CDR3 DNA sequence: TGTGCCAGCAGCCATGGGAGTTCACCCCTCCACTTT. Translating it yields CASSHGSSPLHF.

The genes are TRBV18 and TRBJ1-1, with 8 bases aligning to TRBD1. The trim removed 3 bases at V and 2 bases at J, leaving 2 bases unmatched. CDR3 size: 14 residues. CDR1 and CDR2 from the germline V gene are KGHSH and LQKENI. Here the CDR3 reads CASSPDRGNTEAFF. For the CDR3, the DNA is TGTGCCAGCTCACCCGACAGGGGAAACACTGAAGCTTTCTTT.

The chain has TRBV3-1 (or the pseudogene TRBV3-2) and TRBJ2-3; TRBD2 matches 9 bases. CDR1 LGHDT and CDR2 YNNKEL come from the germline V gene (reference sequence). V lost 0 bases, J lost 5 bases, and 9 bases stayed unmatched. There are 17 residues in the CDR3. DNA for the CDR3: TGTGCCAGCAGCCAAGATCGTGGCGGGAGGGCAGTAGATACGCAGTATTTT. It translates to CASSQDRGGRAVDTQYF.

The chain carries TRBV18 and TRBJ1-4, with a weak D call TRBD1 (6 bases). The germline CDR1 and CDR2 sequences are KGHSH and LQKENI. The CDR3 spans 14 residues. Trimming removed 8 bases from V and 10 bases from J, with 20 bases in between. This CDR3 reads CASRETGSLGKLFF. CDR3 DNA sequence: TGTGCCAGCCGAGAAACAGGGTCCTTGGGAAAACTGTTTTTT.

The genes are TRBV28 and TRBJ1-5; 10 bases agree with TRBD1. CDR1 MDHEN and CDR2 SYDVKM come from the germline V gene. This CDR3 spans 14 amino acids. Trimming at V came to 8 bases and at J to 7 bases, leaving 8 bases not matched to a gene. CDR3 loop: CASGGTGVGQPQHF. CDR3 in DNA: TGTGCCAGCGGGGGGACAGGGGTCGGGCAGCCCCAGCATTTT.

CDR3: CASSLQPGGTDTQYF. CDR3 sequence (DNA): TGTGCCAGCAGCCTGCAACCCGGGGGCACAGATACGCAGTATTTT. J is TRBJ2-3 and V is TRBV4-2; possible D gene TRBD2, 5 bases. The CDR3 is 15 amino acids. CDR1 and CDR2 (germline): LGHNA, YNFKEQ. The ends were cut back, 4 bases at V and 1 base at J, with 12 bases in the middle.

The rearrangement links TRBV19 to TRBJ2-1; D is perhaps TRBD1 (8 bases). Germline CDR1 LNHDA, CDR2 SQIVND (reference sequence). Trimming removed 7 bases at V and 7 bases at J, with 20 bases between. The CDR3 runs 15 residues. The CDR3 here is CASTTGQGGANEQFF. The CDR3, as DNA: TGTGCCAGTACCACCGGACAGGGAGGGGCTAATGAGCAGTTCTTC.

This chain uses TRBV6-2 or TRBV6-3 with TRBJ2-1, with TRBD2 matching over 9 bases. This CDR3 is built from 15 residues. With V trimmed by 6 bases and J by 6 bases, 9 bases remained unmatched. Germline-derived CDR1 and CDR2 are MNHEY and SVGEGT. The chain's CDR3 is CASSHRGLAGNEQFF. The CDR3 DNA follows: TGTGCCAGCAGCCACAGGGGACTAGCTGGCAATGAGCAGTTCTTC.

With respect to this clone: Lacking the conserved final phenylalanine or tryptophan, this CDR3 likely reflects a read error. The limits of the CDR3 on the DNA are not certain, so only TCRdb's listed CDR3 is given. This CDR3 reads CASSQGGH. V is TRBV3-1 (or the pseudogene TRBV3-2) and J is TRBJ2-7; the table's D call, TRBD2, was not checked against the DNA. Germline V gene lookup returns CDR1 LGHDT and CDR2 YNNKEL (reference sequence). The CDR3 is made up of 8 amino acids, end residues included.

This rearrangement joins TRBV19 to TRBJ1-2; 9 bases fit TRBD1. CDR1 is LNHDA, CDR2 SQIVND, per germline (reference sequence). Unmatched junction bases numbered 6, after V lost 9 bases and J lost 4 bases. This CDR3 is built from 13 residues. CDR3 sequence (DNA): TGTGCCAGCCGGGACAGGGCCGCCTATGGCTACACCTTC. This translates into CASRDRAAYGYTF.

V and J are TRBV30 and TRBJ1-3, with a possible D match to TRBD1 (6 bases). This CDR3 spans 14 amino acids. Germline CDR1 is GTSNPN and CDR2 is SVGIG (reference sequence). The ends were cut back, 0 bases at V and 5 bases at J, with 11 bases in the middle. CDR3 DNA sequence: TGTGCCTGGAGTGTAGGCAGGGGCAGAAACACCATATATTTT. Protein: CAWSVGRGRNTIYF.

The genes are TRBV28 and TRBJ1-5; D not certain. The CDR3 totals 14 residues. CDR1 is MDHEN and CDR2 is SYDVKM in the germline V gene. Trimming removed 9 bases at V and 7 bases at J, with 19 bases between. CDR3 loop: CASLPSGGVQPQHF. The CDR3 DNA sequence: TGTGCCAGTCTCCCTTCCGGCGGGGTCCAGCCCCAGCATTTT.

This rearrangement joins TRBV28 to TRBJ2-5, with D possibly TRBD2 on 7 matching bases. The V end was cut by 3 bases, the J end by 0 bases, with 14 bases between. The CDR3 is 16 amino acids. The germline CDR1 and CDR2 sequences are MDHEN and SYDVKM. The CDR3 is CASSFTRGLNQETQYF. The CDR3 DNA reads as TGTGCCAGCAGTTTTACGCGGGGGCTGAACCAAGAGACCCAGTACTTC.

CDR3 sequence (DNA): TGTGCCAGCAGCTTGAACAGGGGGCAAGGCGGCTACACCTTC. It codes for CASSLNRGQGGYTF. V and J are TRBV7-6 and TRBJ1-2; TRBD1 matches 9 bases. V was pared by 3 bases and J by 8 bases, with 7 bases of the junction left unmatched. Germline CDR1 SGHVS, CDR2 FNYEAQ. The CDR3 has 14 residues.

The rearrangement uses TRBV7-8 and TRBJ1-2; 7 nucleotides line up with TRBD1. Per the germline V gene, CDR1 is SGHVS and CDR2 is FQNEAQ. With 5 bases clipped from V and 2 bases from J, the junction kept 2 bases outside the gene matches. The CDR3 spans 13 residues. The CDR3: CASSGTANYGYTF. The CDR3 coding sequence is TGTGCCAGCAGCGGGACAGCAAACTATGGCTACACCTTC. Combining the CDR3 with reference TRBV7-8 and TRBJ1-2 gives the whole variable domain GAGVSQSPRYKVAKRGQDVALRCDPISGHVSLFWYQQALGQGPEFLTYFQNEAQLDKSGLPSDRFFAERPEGSVSTLKIQRTQQEDSAVYLCASSGTANYGYTFGSGTRLTVV.